The TCR beta chain described here comes from a study of OX40 agonist ivuxolimab in advanced cancers. This clone was counted only a few times. The antigen is not known. General study results and limits: CD4+ and CD8+ blood T cells expanded clonally by week 6 at 0.1 to 3.0 mg/kg.

Here immunoSEQ multiplex PCR was the method, and the copy in TCRdb shows in-frame clones only, minus some. Of tens of thousands of clones listed, roughly 81% were seen once; the top ten hold about 20%. Autoimmune disease history or systemic immunosuppression was exclusionary. The V end was cut by 5 bases, the J end by 2 bases, with 16 bases between. CDR1 is MDHEN and CDR2 is SYDVKM in the germline V gene. The CDR3 consists of 16 residues. This receptor was obtained from an adult with an advanced solid tumor such as melanoma, head and neck, liver or kidney cancer. The source material was CD4+ or CD8+ T cells sorted from blood, sampled in a trial of the OX40 agonist ivuxolimab. This chain joins TRBV28 and TRBJ1-3; TRBD1 is a possible D gene (6 bases). CDR3: CASSLPGTLAGNTIYF. As DNA, the CDR3 is TGTGCCAGCAGTCTACCCGGGACACTGGCTGGAAACACCATATATTTT.